Sequencing of this T cell receptor beta chain was carried out in a study of T cell responses to AZD1222 COVID-19 vaccine. Germline CDR1 and CDR2: MNHNY and SVGAGI (reference sequence). The CDR3 length is 11 residues. The V end lost 6 bases, the J end lost 10 bases, and 10 bases lay between the germline ends. Both about-4-week and about-12-week second-dose recipients were combined. Study-wide results and limits: Sampling that yielded the repertoires occurred only after the peak T cell response. When two AZD1222 doses had been given, Spike-specific TCR breadth and depth rose. White British people made up most donors, females outnumbered males, and clonal diversity was possibly underestimated.

As regards this clone: Its antigen is not known.

Sequencing used immunoSEQ multiplex PCR; TCRdb keeps in-frame clones, though not all of them. This table has approximately 150,000 clones, less than 95% appearing once. The sequence was obtained from an adult who received the AZD1222 COVID-19 vaccine. The rearrangement uses TRBV6-6 and TRBJ2-1; no clear D gene. The sample was peripheral blood, taken 28 days after the second AZD1222 dose. CDR3 nucleotides: TGTGCCAGCAGCCCCCAGGTGGAGCAGTTCTTC. Translating gives CASSPQVEQFF.